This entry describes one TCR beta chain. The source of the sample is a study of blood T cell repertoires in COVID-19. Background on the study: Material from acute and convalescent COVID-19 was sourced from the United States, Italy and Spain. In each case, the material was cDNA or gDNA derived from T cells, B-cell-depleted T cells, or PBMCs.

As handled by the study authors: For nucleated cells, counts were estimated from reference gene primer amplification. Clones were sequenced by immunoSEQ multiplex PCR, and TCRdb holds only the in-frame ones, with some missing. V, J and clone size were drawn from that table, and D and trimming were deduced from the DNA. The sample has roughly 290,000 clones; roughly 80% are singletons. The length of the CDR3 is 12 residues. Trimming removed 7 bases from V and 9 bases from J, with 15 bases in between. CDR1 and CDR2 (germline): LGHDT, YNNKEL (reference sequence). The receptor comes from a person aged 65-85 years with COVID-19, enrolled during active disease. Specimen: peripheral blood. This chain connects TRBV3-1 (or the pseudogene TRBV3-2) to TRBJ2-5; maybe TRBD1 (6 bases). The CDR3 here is CASTQTGLSQYF. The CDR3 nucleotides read TGTGCCAGCACCCAGACAGGCCTCTCCCAGTACTTC.